Below, 22 T cell receptor beta chains from the same sample are listed, as sequenced in a study of shared T cell receptors in the human thymus. This table comes from immunoSEQ multiplex PCR, and its TCRdb copy is limited to in-frame clones, with some not included. Among roughly 710,000 clones, over 75% were seen once, and the ten largest hold about 0.011%. The same data also went into a second study, on human thymus T cells.

The source material was thymocytes. These receptors were taken from a girl less than two years old with a congenital heart defect.

This chain uses TRBV28 with TRBJ2-1, with 7 bases fitting TRBD1. The CDR3 runs 15 residues. V shed 7 bases, J shed 0 bases, and the junction held 6 bases outside the gene matches. Germline V lookup: CDR1 MDHEN, CDR2 SYDVKM. CDR3 in amino acids: CASTTGVSSYNEQFF. CDR3 coding DNA: TGTGCCAGCACCACAGGGGTAAGCTCCTACAATGAGCAGTTCTTC.

The gene calls are TRBV7-8 and TRBJ1-2; D is unclear. The germline gives CDR1 SGHVS, CDR2 FQNEAQ. V was shortened by 5 bases and J by 0 bases, with 10 bases between the two germline ends. This CDR3 has 14 residues. CDR3 coding DNA: TGTGCCAGCAGCCAAATAGAAACTAACTATGGCTACACCTTC. The encoded protein is CASSQIETNYGYTF. Full variable domain (remainder filled in from reference TRBV7-8 and TRBJ1-2): GAGVSQSPRYKVAKRGQDVALRCDPISGHVSLFWYQQALGQGPEFLTYFQNEAQLDKSGLPSDRFFAERPEGSVSTLKIQRTQQEDSAVYLCASSQIETNYGYTFGSGTRLTVV.

This clone was found once. The V gene is TRBV5-8, the J gene TRBJ1-2; the match to TRBD1 covers 12 bases. CDR1 is SGHTS and CDR2 is YDEGEE in the germline V gene. This CDR3 is 14 amino acids long. The V and J ends lost 0 bases and 12 bases, in that order; junction bases with no gene match: 6. CDR3 sequence reads: CASSLDGTGGENTF. The CDR3 DNA follows: TGTGCCAGCAGCTTGGATGGGACAGGGGGCGAGAACACCTTC.

V gene TRBV9 combines with J gene TRBJ2-1; 7 nucleotides agree with TRBD1. V lost 0 bases, J lost 5 bases, and 23 bases stayed unmatched. This CDR3 has 21 residues. Germline CDR1 SGDLS, CDR2 YYNGEE. This CDR3 reads CASSVVSRQGEVVTQDNEQFF. The CDR3 region has the DNA TGTGCCAGCAGCGTAGTGTCGAGACAGGGAGAGGTCGTCACCCAGGACAATGAGCAGTTCTTC.

V is TRBV9 and J is TRBJ1-6; D is unclear. The V gene's germline CDR1 is SGDLS and CDR2 YYNGEE. V lost 1 base, J lost 9 bases, and 23 bases lay in between. The CDR3 spans 18 residues. The DNA for the CDR3 is TGTGCCAGCAGCGTAACCCCCAGACGGGAGGTATTTCCTTCACCCCTCCACTTT. Translation gives CASSVTPRREVFPSPLHF.

This chain uses TRBV5-1 with TRBJ2-5, with TRBD2 identical over 8 bases. The V gene's germline CDR1 is SGHRS and CDR2 YFSETQ. This CDR3 has 18 amino acids. V shed 7 bases and J 5 bases; nucleotides not matched to a gene: 22. The CDR3 coding sequence is TGCGCCAGCCGTCGAGGGGGTTCCACCGGGGGGGCCGTTGAGACCCAGTACTTC. This encodes CASRRGGSTGGAVETQYF.

The rearrangement links TRBV7-2 to TRBJ2-2; D may be TRBD1 (5 bases). Germline assignment: CDR1 SGHTA and CDR2 FQGNSA. This CDR3 has 13 residues. Trimming cost V 2 bases and J 5 bases, with 6 bases left between them. In DNA form, the CDR3 reads TGTGCCAGCAGCTTACCAGGGACCGGGGAGCTGTTTTTT. This gives the protein CASSLPGTGELFF. The full variable domain, completed using reference TRBV7-2 and TRBJ2-2, is GAGVSQSPSNKVTEKGKDVELRCDPISGHTALYWYRQSLGQGLEFLIYFQGNSAPDKSGLPSDRFSAERTGGSVSTLTIQRTQQEDSAVYLCASSLPGTGELFFGEGSRLTVL.

This rearrangement joins TRBV7-6 to TRBJ2-2; weak D call: TRBD1 (7 bases). CDR1 and CDR2 from the germline V gene are SGHVS and FNYEAQ. V lost 5 bases to trimming and J lost 0 bases, with 22 bases between them. The CDR3 runs 19 residues. Written as DNA, the CDR3 is TGTGCCAGCAGCCCCACTGATAGGAGGGGGCATTCGAACACCGGGGAGCTGTTTTTT. Translating gives CASSPTDRRGHSNTGELFF.

The rearrangement uses TRBV10-3 and TRBJ1-5, with D tentatively TRBD1 (6 bases). The CDR3 runs 14 residues. Trimming cost V 7 bases and J 3 bases, with 13 bases left between them. Looked up from germline, CDR1 is ENHRY and CDR2 is SYGVKD. This CDR3 is CAINQDSSNQPQHF. The CDR3 DNA reads as TGTGCCATCAACCAGGACAGCTCCAATCAGCCCCAGCATTTT.

The genes are TRBV28 and TRBJ1-1; D gene unclear. Between the trimmed V and J ends, which lost 1 base and 1 base, there was a span of 10 bases. Germline assignment: CDR1 MDHEN and CDR2 SYDVKM. CDR3 length: 15 residues. The CDR3 reads CASSLSERPNTEAFF. CDR3 DNA: TGTGCCAGCAGTTTATCGGAGAGGCCGAACACTGAAGCTTTCTTT.

This clone occurred a few times. The genes are TRBV4-1 and TRBJ2-7, with TRBD1 matching over 9 bases. After removal of 0 bases from V and 1 base from J, the junction contained 16 bases not matched to a gene. The CDR3 extends over 20 amino acids. The germline CDR1 and CDR2 sequences are MGHRA and YSYEKL. The CDR3, as DNA: TGCGCCAGCAGCCAAGATCGCGGACAGGGGCCCTGGTCGCTTTCCTACGAGCAGTACTTC. Translation gives CASSQDRGQGPWSLSYEQYF.

The V and J genes are TRBV10-2 and TRBJ1-2, with a weak D call TRBD1 (6 bases). Germline-derived CDR1 and CDR2 are WSHSY and SAAADI. CDR3 length equals 16 residues. V lost 3 bases, J lost 4 bases, and 18 bases lay in between. The CDR3 DNA reads TGCGCCAGCAGTGATTCCGAAGGACAGAGAGTCTATGGCTACACCTTC. Translating it yields CASSDSEGQRVYGYTF.

For the CDR3, the DNA is TGCGCCAGCAGTGAGCCGGTTGAGTATAATTCACCCCTCCACTTT. Translated: CASSEPVEYNSPLHF. The chain couples TRBV10-2 to TRBJ1-6; no clear D. The germline V and J ends were trimmed by 2 bases and 4 bases, with 9 bases remaining between them. The V gene's germline CDR1 is WSHSY and CDR2 SAAADI. The length of the CDR3 is 15 residues.

The V call is TRBV5-5, the J call TRBJ2-7, with a possible D match to TRBD2 (5 bases). Germline CDR1 and CDR2: SGHKS and YYEKEE (reference sequence). Between the trimmed V and J ends, which lost 0 bases and 3 bases, there was a span of 13 bases. The CDR3 consists of 15 residues. In DNA form, the CDR3 reads TGTGCCAGCAGCTTGGCCGTCGTGGCGGGCTACGAGCAGTACTTC. Protein product: CASSLAVVAGYEQYF. The full variable domain, in which reference TRBV5-5 and TRBJ2-7 provide the parts outside the CDR3, is DAGVTQSPTHLIKTRGQQVTLRCSPISGHKSVSWYQQVLGQGPQFIFQYYEKEERGRGNFPDRFSARQFPNYSSELNVNALLLGDSALYLCASSLAVVAGYEQYFGPGTRLTVT.

The chain links TRBV19 to TRBJ2-5, with 12 bases fitting TRBD1. The V gene end was trimmed by 3 bases and the J gene end by 2 bases; junction bases not matched to a gene: 7. The V gene's germline CDR1 is LNHDA and CDR2 SQIVND (reference sequence). The CDR3 length is 17 residues. This chain's CDR3 is CASSIKGQGAIQETQYF. The CDR3 DNA reads TGTGCCAGTAGTATTAAGGGACAGGGGGCCATACAAGAGACCCAGTACTTC.

This chain uses TRBV9 with TRBJ2-6, with 7 nucleotides matching TRBD1. CDR1 is SGDLS and CDR2 is YYNGEE in the germline V gene. This CDR3 contains 17 residues. The ends lost 3 bases at V and 0 bases at J; junction bases unmatched: 6. The CDR3 coding sequence is TGTGCCAGCAGCGCCCAGACAGGGAACTCTGGGGCCAACGTCCTGACTTTC. Protein sequence: CASSAQTGNSGANVLTF.

V gene TRBV9 combines with J gene TRBJ2-2; 11 bases match TRBD2. With 1 base clipped from V and 2 bases from J, the junction kept 10 bases outside the gene matches. Germline lookup yields CDR1 SGDLS and CDR2 YYNGEE. This CDR3 is built from 19 residues. The CDR3: CASSVRVLAGGRNTGELFF. In DNA form, the CDR3 reads TGTGCCAGCAGCGTACGGGTCCTAGCGGGGGGACGAAACACCGGGGAGCTGTTTTTT. The full variable domain, with the rest looked up from reference TRBV9 and TRBJ2-2, is DSGVTQTPKHLITATGQRVTLRCSPRSGDLSVYWYQQSLDQGLQFLIQYYNGEERAKGNILERFSAQQFPDLHSELNLSSLELGDSALYFCASSVRVLAGGRNTGELFFGEGSRLTVL.

The V call is TRBV7-2, the J call TRBJ2-7; D is perhaps TRBD1 (6 bases). V lost 1 base, J lost 3 bases, and 10 bases lay in between. The germline gives CDR1 SGHTA, CDR2 FQGNSA. This CDR3 is 14 amino acids long. CDR3 DNA sequence: TGTGCCAGCAGCTTAGGTGAGGGACACTACGAGCAGTACTTC. It codes for CASSLGEGHYEQYF. Looking up the rest from reference TRBV7-2 and TRBJ2-7 gives the full variable domain: GAGVSQSPSNKVTEKGKDVELRCDPISGHTALYWYRQSLGQGLEFLIYFQGNSAPDKSGLPSDRFSAERTGGSVSTLTIQRTQQEDSAVYLCASSLGEGHYEQYFGPGTRLTVT.

The rearrangement joins TRBV5-1 to TRBJ1-6, with D possibly TRBD1 on 5 matching bases. This CDR3 comprises 15 residues. The V gene's germline CDR1 is SGHRS and CDR2 YFSETQ. The V and J ends lost 0 bases and 8 bases respectively, with 12 bases between them. In nucleotides, the CDR3 is TGCGCCAGCAGCTTGGTAGGGGCCTTGCATTCACCCCTCCACTTT. It is translated as CASSLVGALHSPLHF. Using reference TRBV5-1 and TRBJ1-6 for the parts outside the CDR3, the full variable domain is KAGVTQTPRYLIKTRGQQVTLSCSPISGHRSVSWYQQTPGQGLQFLFEYFSETQRNKGNFPGRFSGRQFSNSRSEMNVSTLELGDSALYLCASSLVGALHSPLHFGNGTRLTVT.

The chain employs TRBV9 and TRBJ2-1; TRBD1 matches 8 bases. Germline values: CDR1 SGDLS, CDR2 YYNGEE. The trim removed 4 bases at V and 4 bases at J, leaving 10 bases unmatched. The CDR3 length is 16 residues. The CDR3 DNA follows: TGTGCCAGCAGCAGCCTTGACAGGGGAGGATACAATGAGCAGTTCTTC. Translated, it gives CASSSLDRGGYNEQFF.

This sequence joins TRBV29-1 and TRBJ2-1; 8 bases fit TRBD2. J gave up 7 bases and V 6 bases, and 20 bases lay outside the gene matches. The CDR3 loop spans 17 amino acids. Germline-derived CDR1 and CDR2 are SQVTM and ANQGSEA. The CDR3 DNA reads as TGCAGCGTCCCAAAGCTCCGGACTAGCCCCGGGGGGAATGAGCAGTTCTTC. This sequence encodes CSVPKLRTSPGGNEQFF.

The V call is TRBV9, the J call TRBJ2-5, with 8 bases lining up with TRBD1. This CDR3 contains 15 residues. V shed 4 bases, J shed 3 bases, and the junction held 8 bases outside the gene matches. CDR1 is SGDLS and CDR2 is YYNGEE in the germline V gene. CDR3: CASSPHRGRKETQYF. As DNA, the CDR3 is TGTGCCAGCAGCCCACACAGGGGGAGGAAAGAGACCCAGTACTTC.